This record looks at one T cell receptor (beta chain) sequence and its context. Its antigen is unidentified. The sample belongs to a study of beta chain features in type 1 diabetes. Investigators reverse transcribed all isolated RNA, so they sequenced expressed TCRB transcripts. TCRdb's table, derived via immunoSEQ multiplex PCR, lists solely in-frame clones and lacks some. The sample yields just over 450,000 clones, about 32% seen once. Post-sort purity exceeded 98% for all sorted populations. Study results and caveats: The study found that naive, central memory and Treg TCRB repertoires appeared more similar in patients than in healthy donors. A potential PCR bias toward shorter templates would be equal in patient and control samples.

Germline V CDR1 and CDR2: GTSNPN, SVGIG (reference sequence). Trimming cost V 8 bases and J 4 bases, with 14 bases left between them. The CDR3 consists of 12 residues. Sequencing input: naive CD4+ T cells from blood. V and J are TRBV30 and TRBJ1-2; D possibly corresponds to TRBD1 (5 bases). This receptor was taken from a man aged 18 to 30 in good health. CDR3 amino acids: CARWDPSYGYTF. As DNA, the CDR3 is TGTGCCCGCTGGGACCCCTCCTATGGCTACACCTTC.